The 12 T cell receptor beta chains given below trace back to one sample, sequenced in a study of beta chain features in type 1 diabetes. Sequencing targeted expressed TCRB transcripts, as all isolated RNA had been reverse transcribed. TCRdb's copy holds only in-frame clones and misses some; the assay was immunoSEQ multiplex PCR. The data hold hundreds of thousands of clones, with around 10% observed a single time. The sequencing sample was made of naive CD4+ T cells from blood. These receptor sequences come from a woman in her 30s in good health.

This clone was detected only a few times. The rearrangement joins TRBV7-9 to TRBJ2-5; 9 nucleotides line up with TRBD2. The junction had 11 bases not matched to a gene; V was cut back by 8 bases and J by 1 base. From germline, CDR1 is SEHNR and CDR2 FQNEAQ (reference sequence). CDR3 size: 16 residues. As DNA, the CDR3 is TGTGCCAGCGCCTTCCCCCGCGGGGGGGTCCAAGAGACCCAGTACTTC. Translation gives CASAFPRGGVQETQYF. The full variable domain, in which reference TRBV7-9 and TRBJ2-5 provide the parts outside the CDR3, is DTGVSQNPRHKITKRGQNVTFRCDPISEHNRLYWYRQTLGQGPEFLTYFQNEAQLEKSRLLSDRFSAERPKGSFSTLEIQRTEQGDSAMYLCASAFPRGGVQETQYFGPGTRLLVL.

There are a few counts of this clone. V and J are TRBV4-3 and TRBJ2-3; D uncertain. Germline CDR1 is LGHNA and CDR2 is YSLEER. The germline V and J ends were trimmed by 0 bases and 5 bases, with 6 bases remaining between them. This CDR3 region has 13 residues. The CDR3 spells CASSQDLLDTQYF. The CDR3 bases are TGCGCCAGCAGCCAAGATTTACTAGATACGCAGTATTTT.

This sequence joins TRBV5-6 and TRBJ2-3, with a possible D match to TRBD2 (5 bases). This CDR3 contains 15 residues. CDR1 is SGHDT, CDR2 YYEEEE, per germline. Trimming took off 3 bases at V and 0 bases at J, with 11 bases between the two ends. DNA for the CDR3: TGTGCCAGCAGCTCTCCCAGCGGAAGCACAGATACGCAGTATTTT. Translating it yields CASSSPSGSTDTQYF.

The CDR3 DNA sequence: TGTGCCAGCAGGCGGGCCGGGACAGGATGGGACTTGCATGAAAAACTGTTTTTT. Its protein is CASRRAGTGWDLHEKLFF. The V and J genes are TRBV7-9 and TRBJ1-4; TRBD1 matches at 8 bases. CDR1 and CDR2 from the germline V gene are SEHNR and FQNEAQ (reference sequence). With V trimmed by 6 bases and J by 6 bases, 18 bases remained unmatched. The CDR3 spans 18 residues.

The chain links TRBV6-1 to TRBJ2-1; TRBD2 aligns across 14 bases. CDR1 is MNHNS and CDR2 is SASEGT in the germline V gene. Trimming took 7 bases from V and 6 from J; bases not matched to a gene: 5. This CDR3 spans 15 amino acids. The CDR3 DNA reads as TGTGCCAGCACGGGACTAGCGGGAGTCGCCAATGAGCAGTTCTTC. This sequence encodes CASTGLAGVANEQFF.

This clone came up a few times. The CDR3 DNA reads as TGTGCCAGCAGTTTACAGGGGGTTGTAAACAATGAGCAGTTCTTC. Amino acids: CASSLQGVVNNEQFF. The chain couples TRBV28 to TRBJ2-1; 7 bases are shared with TRBD1. Germline V CDR1 and CDR2: MDHEN, SYDVKM. The trim removed 2 bases at V and 5 bases at J, leaving 6 bases unmatched. The length of the CDR3 is 15 residues.

This clone has more than one count but fewer than ten. This chain uses TRBV30 with TRBJ2-4, with 15 bases aligning to TRBD2. CDR3 length: 17 residues. Germline CDR1 and CDR2: GTSNPN and SVGIG (reference sequence). V gave up 4 bases and J gave up 4 bases; unmatched junction bases: 8. CDR3 protein: CAWTRTSGRAGKNIQYF. The CDR3 bases are TGTGCCTGGACACGGACTAGCGGGAGGGCCGGTAAAAACATTCAGTACTTC. Together with reference TRBV30 and TRBJ2-4, the CDR3 gives the full variable domain: SQTIHQWPATLVQPVGSPLSLECTVEGTSNPNLYWYRQAAGRGLQLLFYSVGIGQISSEVPQNLSASRPQDRQFILSSKKLLLSDSGFYLCAWTRTSGRAGKNIQYFGAGTRLSVL.

The rearrangement joins TRBV5-1 to TRBJ2-1, with D possibly TRBD2 on 6 matching bases. Trimming pared 3 bases from V and 3 bases from J, leaving 10 bases between. Germline V gives CDR1 SGHRS, CDR2 YFSETQ. This CDR3 has 14 residues. The DNA of the CDR3 is TGCGCCAGCAGCTGGGGGGAGATCTACAATGAGCAGTTCTTC. This encodes CASSWGEIYNEQFF.

The chain couples TRBV21-1 to TRBJ1-2; the DNA was not compared with TRBD1, the D call given in the table. TRBV21-1 is given as a pseudogene. CDR3 length: 17 residues. The CDR3 DNA follows: TGTGCCAGCAGCTCCCTAAGGGGACAGGTACAGCTCTATGGCTACACCTTC. Amino acid sequence: CASSSLRGQVQLYGYTF.

The genes are TRBV5-1 and TRBJ2-1; 8 nucleotides line up with TRBD1. The germline CDR1 and CDR2 sequences are SGHRS and YFSETQ. V lost 3 bases and J lost 4; bases outside the gene matches: 3. The CDR3 spans 14 residues. The CDR3 sequence: CASSSGQAYNEQFF. The CDR3 DNA sequence: TGCGCCAGCAGCTCGGGACAGGCGTACAATGAGCAGTTCTTC.

The genes are TRBV28 and TRBJ2-2; TRBD1 matches at 7 bases. The V and J ends lost 5 bases and 2 bases, in that order; junction bases with no gene match: 5. From germline, CDR1 is MDHEN and CDR2 SYDVKM. The CDR3 has 15 residues. The CDR3 DNA reads as TGTGCCAGCAGTCCGGGACAGCTTAACACCGGGGAGCTGTTTTTT. Protein: CASSPGQLNTGELFF. The full variable domain, with the rest looked up from reference TRBV28 and TRBJ2-2, is DVKVTQSSRYLVKRTGEKVFLECVQDMDHENMFWYRQDPGLGLRLIYFSYDVKMKEKGDIPEGYSVSREKKERFSLILESASTNQTSMYLCASSPGQLNTGELFFGEGSRLTVL.

The chain has TRBV7-3 and TRBJ2-3; TRBD2 matches 9 bases. The J segment lost 4 bases and the V segment lost 5 bases, leaving 13 bases of the junction unmatched. CDR3 length equals 17 residues. Germline V gene data show CDR1 as SGHTA and CDR2 as FQGTGA. The CDR3: CASSQLGAGGSSDTQYF. The CDR3 bases are TGTGCCAGCAGCCAGTTGGGAGCGGGAGGTTCCTCAGATACGCAGTATTTT.